This TCR beta chain was captured in a study of T cell responses to AZD1222 COVID-19 vaccine. Findings and limits, study-wide: Most donors were white British and more were female, and clonal diversity was possibly underestimated. Across spike, vaccine-associated CD4 TCRs were found, dominant at 160-218 and 743-854. Reportedly, nearly half of unique spike TCRs recognized epitopes outside B.1.351/B.1.1.7 mutations. Baseline serology detected seropositivity in only six or seven AZD1222 recipients.

V gave up 7 bases and J gave up 7 bases, with 14 bases separating them. Germline CDR1 SGHRS, CDR2 YFSETQ. The CDR3 length is 13 residues. TCRdb keeps only in-frame clones here, not all; method: immunoSEQ multiplex PCR. The sample includes 170,000 or so clones, 85% to 95% seen only once; the top ten take 0.7% to 0.9%. A remark on this clone: The antigen remains undetermined.

The clonotype originates from an adult in good health. The source material was peripheral blood, sampled on day 0 of AZD1222 vaccination. The chain employs TRBV5-1 and TRBJ1-4, with a tentative D call TRBD1 (5 bases). Here the CDR3 DNA reads TGCGCCAGCGGAGAAGGGAGGGGTGAAAAACTGTTTTTT. This gives the protein CASGEGRGEKLFF.